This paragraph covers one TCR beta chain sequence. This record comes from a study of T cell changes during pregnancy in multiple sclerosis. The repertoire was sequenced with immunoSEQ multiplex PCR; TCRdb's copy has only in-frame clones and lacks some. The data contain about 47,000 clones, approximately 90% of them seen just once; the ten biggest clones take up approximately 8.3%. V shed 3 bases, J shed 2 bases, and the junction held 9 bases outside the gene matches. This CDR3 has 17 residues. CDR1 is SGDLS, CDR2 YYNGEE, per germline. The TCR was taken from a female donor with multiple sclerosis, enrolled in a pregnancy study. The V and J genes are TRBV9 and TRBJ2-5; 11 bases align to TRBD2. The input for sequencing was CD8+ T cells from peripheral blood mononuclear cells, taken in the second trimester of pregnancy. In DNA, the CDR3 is TGTGCCAGCAGCGAAACCCTAGCGGGGGGTTCACAAGAGACCCAGTACTTC. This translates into CASSETLAGGSQETQYF.